The rows below give T cell receptor beta chains drawn from one sample of a study of tumor-infiltrating lymphocytes in primary liver carcinoma. MiXCR was run by TCRdb on the multiplex PCR reads, yielding one entry per CDR3 protein. The sample has 300,000 to 400,000 distinct CDR3 sequences, 65% seen once; the top ten hold 5% to 6.5%. Sample: peripheral blood. Receptors were obtained from a man aged 35 to 55 with primary liver carcinoma and hepatitis B virus infection. CDR3s include the opening cysteine and the closing phenylalanine or tryptophan. D genes are given only for firm matches. The listing skips clone size in some rows; elsewhere it reads once, few, many or a size class.

DNA	CDR3	size	V	J	D
TGTGCCAGCAGTTGCGGGGACAGGGGATCAGTTAGGCGCCAAAATCAGCCCCAGCATTTT	CASSCGDRGSVRRQNQPQHF	NA	TRBV6-6	TRBJ1-5	TRBD1
TGTGCCAGCAGCCAAGATAGGGCAGGGGGGCTTGATTCAGCCAAAAGCATTCAGTACTTC	CASSQDRAGGLDSAKSIQYF	NA	TRBV4-2	TRBJ2-4	NA
TGTGCCAGTAGCCCTCGACTAACGAGGCGGGATGAGCAGTTCTTC	CASSPRLTRRDEQFF	NA	TRBV11-2	TRBJ2-1	NA
TGTGCCAGCAGTCAAGTTGAGGGGTGGAATGAGCAGTTCTTC	CASSQVEGWNEQFF	few	TRBV4-1	TRBJ2-1	NA
TGTGCCAGCAGTCCTAGGTACAGGGGGAGTGTTGAGACCCAGTACTTC	CASSPRYRGSVETQYF	NA	TRBV12-3/TRBV12-4	TRBJ2-5	TRBD1
TGTGCCAGCAGCTTAGTTCTTGGGGACATGGGAAACTCCCACAATGAGCAGTTCTTC	CASSLVLGDMGNSHNEQFF	NA	TRBV11-2	TRBJ2-1	NA
TGTGCCAGCAGCTTAGACGGGACAGGGGGCTATGGCTACACCTTC	CASSLDGTGGYGYTF	many	TRBV11-2	TRBJ1-2	TRBD1
TGCGCCAGCAGTTGGGAGACCTACGAGCAGTACTTC	CASSWETYEQYF	many	TRBV10-2	TRBJ2-7	NA
TGCGCCAGTAGCTTGGCAAGGGGGGTAGGCAATCAGCCCCAGCATTTT	CASSLARGVGNQPQHF	NA	TRBV5-1	TRBJ1-5	NA
TGTGCCAGCAGCCAAGATAAGATGACTAGTCATACCTACGAGCCGTACTTC	CASSQDKMTSHTYEPYF	NA	TRBV4-2	TRBJ2-7	NA
TGTGCCAGCAGCTTGGGCACGGGCTGGGGCTACACCTTC	CASSLGTGWGYTF	NA	TRBV7-8	TRBJ1-2	NA
TGTGCCAGCCTGGGGCCAGCTTATGGCTACACCTTC	CASLGPAYGYTF	NA	TRBV6-5	TRBJ1-2	NA
TGCGCCAGCAGCTTGGGCGGACAACCGCCCAGGGAGACCCAGTACTTC	CASSLGGQPPRETQYF	NA	TRBV5-1	TRBJ2-5	NA
TGTGCCAGCAGTGAAGGAACGTGGGAGCACATGGATACGCAGTATTTT	CASSEGTWEHMDTQYF	many	TRBV6-1	TRBJ2-3	NA
TGCGCCAGCAGATTGGGGGCGAAAACAGATACGCAGTATTTT	CASRLGAKTDTQYF	NA	TRBV5-1	TRBJ2-3	NA
TGTGCCACAACTCAGGGTTCCGCCTACAATGAGCAGATCTTC	CATTQGSAYNEQIF	NA	TRBV12-3/TRBV12-4	TRBJ2-1	NA
TGTGCCAGCAGTTACGGTAGGGGAGGAACTGGGGCCAACGTCCTGACTTTC	CASSYGRGGTGANVLTF	NA	TRBV6-5	TRBJ2-6	NA
TGTGCCAGCAGTTCTACAGGGAAGGGTGGCGAGCAGTACTTC	CASSSTGKGGEQYF	many	TRBV28	TRBJ2-7	NA
TGTGCCAGCAGGCAACAGGTAACTGAAGCTTTCTTT	CASRQQVTEAFF	many	TRBV6-2/TRBV6-3	TRBJ1-1	NA
TGTGCCAGCAGCGCGGGACTAGCGGGAGGGGCGGGAGAGACCCAGTACTTC	CASSAGLAGGAGETQYF	few	TRBV5-4	TRBJ2-5	TRBD2
TGTGCCAGCAGCTCGCCGGGACTAGCGGGAGCCGAGCAGTACTTC	CASSSPGLAGAEQYF	NA	TRBV7-9	TRBJ2-7	TRBD2
TGCAGCGTTGAAGGGGGCGCGCTGCGGGAGGGAGGTGAGACCCAGTACTTC	CSVEGGALREGGETQYF	many	TRBV29-1	TRBJ2-5	TRBD2
TGTGCCAGCAATCTAATGGGACGACACACGGGTTCGGTCGTAGATACGCAGTATTTT	CASNLMGRHTGSVVDTQYF	many	TRBV6-2/TRBV6-3	TRBJ2-3	NA
TGTGCCAGCAGTTTCTCGTCTCTCGGGGGAGAGACCCAGTACTTC	CASSFSSLGGETQYF	NA	TRBV12-3/TRBV12-4	TRBJ2-5	NA
TGTGCCAGCAGTGAAAGGGGGGGACAGAATGAGCAGTTCTTC	CASSERGGQNEQFF	many	TRBV6-1	TRBJ2-1	NA
TGTGCCTGGAGTGGAGGTGGAGGGACTAGCGGATACAATGAGCAGTTCTTC	CAWSGGGGTSGYNEQFF	NA	TRBV30	TRBJ2-1	TRBD2
TGTGCCAGTAGTCCCCGGGCAGGAGGGGCCTATGGCTACACCTTC	CASSPRAGGAYGYTF	few	TRBV19	TRBJ1-2	NA
TGTGCCATAAGGGGGGTCGGCCAGCCCCAGCATTTT	CAIRGVGQPQHF	many	TRBV6-1	TRBJ1-5	NA
TGTGCCAGCAGCGCGTCTCCGGATTTATACGAGCAGTACTTC	CASSASPDLYEQYF	NA	TRBV11-2	TRBJ2-7	NA
TGTACCAGTAGCTTATCGGGCAGTTCGAACACTGAAGCTTTCTTT	CTSSLSGSSNTEAFF	NA	TRBV11-2	TRBJ1-1	NA
TGTGCCAGCAGCCCACCTGGGAACACTGAAACTTTTTTT	CASSPPGNTETFF	NA	TRBV11-3	TRBJ1-1	NA
TGTGCCAGCAGGGCCGGACACAAAGTCCGCATTTACGAGCAGTACTTC	CASRAGHKVRIYEQYF	NA	TRBV28	TRBJ2-7	NA
TGCGCCAGCAGCACTCTAGCAGGGGAGGTCAATGAGCAGTTCTTC	CASSTLAGEVNEQFF	few	TRBV5-1	TRBJ2-1	NA
TGTGCCATCAGTATAGGGTCATCCTACGAGCAGTACTTC	CAISIGSSYEQYF	few	TRBV10-3	TRBJ2-7	NA